This TCR beta chain was identified during a study of cytomegalovirus exposure and HLA in healthy donors. Researchers ran the PCR with 60 Vbeta and 13 Jbeta primers. Authors' methods: In a later analysis, some 10 million of some 80 million unique beta chains occurred in at least two donors. TCRdb's table, derived via immunoSEQ multiplex PCR, lists solely in-frame clones and lacks some. The DNA gave D and trimming, while V, J and clone size come from that table. The table records some 120,000 clones, around 67% of them present only once. Study results and limitations: Immune exposure data for these donors was limited to CMV serostatus. It emerged from a later analysis that several of the most significant clusters appeared to be linked to common viral pathogens.

A remark on this clone: Antigen specificity is unknown.

The CDR3 has 16 residues. V gave up 2 bases and J gave up 2 bases; unmatched junction bases: 6. In germline, CDR1 is KGHSH, CDR2 LQKENI. The sample consisted of PBMCs. The receptor was isolated from a woman between 40 and 55 years old in good health and CMV-seronegative. The chain recombines TRBV18 with TRBJ2-5, with 9 bases aligning to TRBD2. CDR3 in DNA: TGTGCCAGCTCACCAACCGGGACTAGCCCTCAAGAGACCCAGTACTTC. Protein: CASSPTGTSPQETQYF.